This T cell receptor (beta chain) was identified in a study of T cell responses to AZD1222 COVID-19 vaccine. Libraries were prepared by immunoSEQ multiplex PCR; TCRdb keeps only in-frame clonotypes and omits some of them. Here the sample spans over 120,000 clones, more than 85% being singletons. V was clipped by 9 bases and J by 3 bases; unmatched bases: 10. CDR1 MDHEN and CDR2 SYDVKM come from the germline V gene. The CDR3 is 14 amino acids. The chain is built from TRBV28 and TRBJ2-7, with 8 nucleotides matching TRBD1. This TCR came from an adult who had recovered from COVID-19. The sequencing used peripheral blood, collected after recovery from COVID-19. This CDR3 is CASNPGQGYYEQYF. The CDR3 region has the DNA TGTGCCAGTAACCCTGGACAGGGCTACTACGAGCAGTACTTC.